In this sample, the clone carrying this T cell receptor beta chain turned up many times. TCRdb redid the calling of the RT-PCR reads with MiXCR, one entry per CDR3 protein. Found here are about 700,000 distinct CDR3 sequences, 12% to 15% of them singletons; the top ten hold 3.6%. The CDR3 is 12 amino acids. V lost 6 bases, J lost 6 bases, and 13 bases lay in between. The germline CDR1 and CDR2 sequences are DFQATT and SNEGSKA (reference sequence). The sequenced material came from memory CD4+ T cells from blood. The V and J genes are TRBV20-1 and TRBJ2-3; no definite D call. The sequence was collected from a female donor in good health, serving as a healthy control. The CDR3 spells CSAHRRRDTQYF. CDR3 coding DNA: TGCAGTGCACACCGGCGGCGGGATACGCAGTATTTT.